These 20 T cell receptor beta chains share one sample of origin, sequenced in a study of cytomegalovirus exposure and HLA in healthy donors. The study ran its PCR with 60 Vbeta and 13 Jbeta primers. The table came from immunoSEQ multiplex PCR; TCRdb's copy has only in-frame clones and leaves some out. The table shows around 91,000 clones, with about three quarters occurring only once. Sequencing was done on a sample of PBMCs. The receptor set was obtained from a male donor in good health and CMV-seropositive.

J is TRBJ2-3 and V is TRBV18, with a possible D match to TRBD1 (6 bases). The CDR3 contains 16 residues. Trimming took 3 bases from V and 2 from J, leaving 15 bases between them. The germline CDR1 and CDR2 sequences are KGHSH and LQKENI. The CDR3 nucleotides are TGTGCCAGCTCACCGGGGACACGACCCAACACAGATACGCAGTATTTT. It is translated as CASSPGTRPNTDTQYF.

The chain links TRBV29-1 to TRBJ2-3, with D possibly being TRBD2 (6 bases). Germline CDR1 SQVTM, CDR2 ANQGSEA. Deletions cut 5 bases from V and 2 bases from J, with 11 bases between. The CDR3 length is 13 residues. The CDR3 sequence: CSVLEGNTDTQYF. The DNA of the CDR3 is TGCAGCGTTTTGGAGGGGAACACAGATACGCAGTATTTT.

The CDR3 protein is CASSGRAGLNQPQHF. DNA for the CDR3: TGTGCCAGCAGTGGAAGGGCAGGACTCAATCAGCCCCAGCATTTT. The chain employs TRBV27 and TRBJ1-5; the D is unclear. From germline, CDR1 is MNHEY and CDR2 SMNVEV (reference sequence). The CDR3 has 15 residues. The V and J ends lost 5 bases and 3 bases respectively, with 14 bases between them.

The chain uses TRBV19 and TRBJ1-1, with 7 nucleotides matching TRBD1. The V gene end was trimmed by 3 bases and the J gene end by 6 bases; junction bases not matched to a gene: 4. CDR1 is LNHDA, CDR2 SQIVND, per germline (reference sequence). The CDR3 spans 13 residues. The CDR3 DNA reads TGTGCCAGTAGTATGAAAGGGGGCTCTGAAGCTTTCTTT. Its translation: CASSMKGGSEAFF.

As regards this clone: The sample contains more than one DNA sequence encoding this CDR3. This chain links TRBV27 with TRBJ2-1; 7 bases agree with TRBD2. Germline V gene sequence: CDR1 MNHEY, CDR2 SMNVEV (reference sequence). This CDR3 contains 14 residues. The ends lost 6 bases at V and 0 bases at J; junction bases unmatched: 2. The CDR3 bases are TGTGCCAGCAGCCCGGGAGGCTCCTACAATGAGCAGTTCTTC. This codes for CASSPGGSYNEQFF.

The chain combines TRBV7-6 with TRBJ1-2; D is perhaps TRBD1 (6 bases). The V gene's germline CDR1 is SGHVS and CDR2 FNYEAQ. The CDR3 covers 15 residues. V lost 1 base and J 3 bases, leaving 12 bases between the germline ends. The CDR3 nucleotides read TGTGCCAGCAGCTTAGAGGCAGGGGCGGACTATGGCTACACCTTC. This gives the protein CASSLEAGADYGYTF.

The V gene is TRBV19, the J gene TRBJ1-1; 9 nucleotides align to TRBD1. The CDR3 spans 14 residues. Germline assignment: CDR1 LNHDA and CDR2 SQIVND (reference sequence). Unmatched junction bases numbered 6, after V lost 5 bases and J lost 5 bases. The CDR3: CASSLGQGRTEAFF. In DNA form, the CDR3 reads TGTGCCAGTAGTTTAGGACAGGGGAGAACTGAAGCTTTCTTT.

The chain recombines TRBV6-1 with TRBJ2-5; D perhaps matches TRBD1 (5 bases). CDR1 is MNHNS and CDR2 is SASEGT in the germline V gene. Trimming took 6 bases from V and 5 from J, leaving 13 bases between them. This CDR3 spans 13 amino acids. The CDR3 coding sequence is TGTGCCAGCAGGAAAGGGGTTAGGGAGACCCAGTACTTC. It codes for CASRKGVRETQYF.

The chain has TRBV28 and TRBJ1-4; tentative D call: TRBD1 (6 bases). This CDR3 has 15 residues. V lost 5 bases and J 3 bases, leaving 13 bases between the germline ends. The germline V gene has CDR1 MDHEN and CDR2 SYDVKM. The DNA of the CDR3 is TGTGCCAGCAGTCCCCCGGGACAAGCTAATGAAAAACTGTTTTTT. Protein sequence: CASSPPGQANEKLFF.

The rearrangement links TRBV5-1 to TRBJ1-1; 8 bases match TRBD1. From germline, CDR1 is SGHRS and CDR2 YFSETQ. V lost 4 bases to trimming and J lost 6 bases; unmatched junction nucleotides: 20. CDR3 length: 18 residues. The CDR3 nucleotides are TGCGCCAGCAGCAACCGAACGTGGGCCCAACAGGGGGTCGCTGAAGCTTTCTTT. It specifies CASSNRTWAQQGVAEAFF.

The CDR3 DNA reads as TGTGCCAGCAAGCGGACAGGGTTGGACACTGAAGCTTTCTTT. Protein: CASKRTGLDTEAFF. The J gene is TRBJ1-1, the V gene TRBV7-2, with 8 bases matching TRBD1. The V gene's germline CDR1 is SGHTA and CDR2 FQGNSA. V was clipped by 7 bases and J by 3 bases; unmatched bases: 7. This CDR3 spans 14 amino acids. Variable domain in full (rest from reference TRBV7-2 and TRBJ1-1): GAGVSQSPSNKVTEKGKDVELRCDPISGHTALYWYRQSLGQGLEFLIYFQGNSAPDKSGLPSDRFSAERTGGSVSTLTIQRTQQEDSAVYLCASKRTGLDTEAFFGQGTRLTVV.

The CDR3 is CASSLGQNTEAFF. In nucleotides, the CDR3 is TGTGCCAGCAGCCTGGGACAGAACACTGAAGCTTTCTTT. The chain combines TRBV13 with TRBJ1-1, with D perhaps TRBD1 (6 bases). CDR1 PRHDT and CDR2 FYEKMQ come from the germline V gene (reference sequence). The germline V and J ends were trimmed by 5 bases and 1 base, with 8 bases remaining between them. This CDR3 spans 13 amino acids.

The rearrangement links TRBV2 to TRBJ2-3; 9 nucleotides match TRBD2. The CDR3 spans 15 residues. V lost 5 bases to trimming and J lost 5 bases; unmatched junction nucleotides: 8. The germline V gene has CDR1 SNHLY and CDR2 FYNNEI. DNA of the CDR3: TGTGCCAGCAGTCCAATAGCGGGAGCGGGAGATACGCAGTATTTT. The encoded protein is CASSPIAGAGDTQYF.

This chain connects TRBV28 to TRBJ2-3; maybe TRBD2 (7 bases). CDR1 and CDR2 (germline): MDHEN, SYDVKM. The CDR3 consists of 14 residues. V lost 10 bases and J lost 3, with 17 bases in between. CDR3: CATFSGGRTDTQYF. The CDR3 DNA is TGTGCCACCTTCTCGGGGGGCCGAACAGATACGCAGTATTTT.

This clone was seen a few times. The chain carries TRBV4-1 and TRBJ2-3; TRBD2 matches at 7 bases. Germline CDR1 and CDR2: MGHRA and YSYEKL. V trimming: 4 bases; J trimming: 0 bases; junction bases outside the gene matches: 10. CDR3 length: 17 amino acids. CDR3 bases: TGCGCCAGCAGCCCGAACAGCGGGGTCGCCAGCACAGATACGCAGTATTTT. Encoded protein: CASSPNSGVASTDTQYF.

This clone was observed a few times. V usage is TRBV6-5 and J usage is TRBJ2-7; D is perhaps TRBD1 (6 bases). The ends were cut back, 7 bases at V and 9 bases at J, with 22 bases in the middle. CDR1 is MNHEY, CDR2 SVGAGI, per germline. The CDR3 runs 14 residues. CDR3 region: CASNPGQERRGQYF. In DNA form, the CDR3 reads TGTGCCAGCAATCCGGGACAAGAGCGCCGAGGGCAGTACTTC.

This clone has a handful of counts. V and J are TRBV7-9 and TRBJ1-4; D not certain. Per germline, CDR1 SEHNR and CDR2 FQNEAQ (reference sequence). The CDR3 runs 15 residues. V was trimmed by 3 bases and J by 8 bases, leaving 16 bases between them. In DNA, the CDR3 is TGTGCCAGCAGCTTGTGGAACAGCCCCACGGAAAAACTGTTTTTT. As protein: CASSLWNSPTEKLFF.

The chain combines TRBV7-3 with TRBJ2-5, with a tentative D call TRBD2 (6 bases). The CDR3 is 15 amino acids. Deletions cut 1 base from V and 2 bases from J, with 11 bases between. In germline, CDR1 is SGHTA, CDR2 FQGTGA. The CDR3 spells CASSLKGTQQETQYF. Here the CDR3 DNA reads TGTGCCAGCAGCTTAAAAGGGACTCAGCAAGAGACCCAGTACTTC.

The table lists this clone with a few counts. The chain combines TRBV14 with TRBJ1-4; TRBD1 might be the D (5 bases). Germline loops: CDR1 SGHDN, CDR2 FVKESK. The CDR3 extends over 14 amino acids. The germline V and J ends were trimmed by 1 base and 7 bases, with 10 bases remaining between them. Written as DNA, the CDR3 is TGTGCCAGCAGCCAAGGGACATGGGGTGAAAAACTGTTTTTT. Protein: CASSQGTWGEKLFF.

The chain recombines TRBV7-9 with TRBJ1-2; 8 bases match TRBD1. The CDR3 runs to 14 residues. Germline lookup yields CDR1 SEHNR and CDR2 FQNEAQ (reference sequence). The ends lost 4 bases at V and 2 bases at J; junction bases unmatched: 3. DNA of the CDR3: TGTGCCAGCAGCTCCGGACAGGGAAACTATGGCTACACCTTC. Translation: CASSSGQGNYGYTF.